The rows below give T cell receptor beta chains drawn from one sample of a study of beta chain features in type 1 diabetes. Produced via immunoSEQ multiplex PCR; TCRdb's table is partial and in-frame only. The sample has fewer than 200,000 clones, about 9.3% seen once. Sequencing was done on a sample of central memory CD4+ T cells from blood. These receptor sequences come from a man aged 25-45 years with type 1 diabetes. The CDR3 runs from the conserved cysteine through the conserved F or W. D genes are given only for firm matches. Part of the rows lack a size; the others show once, few, many or a class for expanded clones.

abundance	v_gene	j_gene	d_gene	CDR3nt	CDR3aa
few	TRBV19	TRBJ1-1	NA	TGTGCCAGTTGGGCGAACACTGAAGCTTTCTTT	CASWANTEAFF
few	TRBV4-1	TRBJ1-5	TRBD1	TGCGCCAGCAGCCCCCGGACAGGAGCTGAACAGCCCCAGCATTTT	CASSPRTGAEQPQHF
NA	TRBV5-1	TRBJ1-5	NA	TGCGCCAGCAGCCCACATACAGATCAGCCCCAGCATTTT	CASSPHTDQPQHF
NA	TRBV27	TRBJ2-7	NA	TGTGCCAGCAGTTGGAAGGGGTTTGACGAGCAGTACTTC	CASSWKGFDEQYF
many	TRBV2	TRBJ2-7	NA	TGTGCCAGCAGTGGACTATCCTACGAGCAGTACTTC	CASSGLSYEQYF
few	TRBV11-2	TRBJ1-3	NA	TGTGCCAGCAGCCCGGACACGGGAAACACCATATATTTT	CASSPDTGNTIYF
few	TRBV28	TRBJ2-7	NA	TGTGCCAGCAGTCCTATGCTCTCGACAGGAGGCTACGAGCAGTACTTC	CASSPMLSTGGYEQYF
few	TRBV18	TRBJ2-1	NA	TGTGCCAGCTCACCCGATGGCCAGAATGAGCAGTTCTTC	CASSPDGQNEQFF
NA	TRBV4-3	TRBJ1-2	NA	TGCGCCAGCAGCCAAGTGGGGGCCTCTAACTATGGCTACACCTTC	CASSQVGASNYGYTF
few	TRBV19	TRBJ1-1	TRBD1	TGTGCCAGTAGCGGTGACTCACAGGGGACCGCTGAAGCTTTCTTT	CASSGDSQGTAEAFF
few	TRBV2	TRBJ2-1	NA	TGTGCCAGCAAGGCGGACTTCTCCTACAATGAGCAGTTCTTC	CASKADFSYNEQFF
NA	TRBV15	TRBJ2-7	NA	TGTGCCACCAGCAGCTTGAACGGGAGTGTCAACGAGCAGTACTTC	CATSSLNGSVNEQYF
NA	TRBV14	TRBJ2-2	NA	TGTGCCAGCAGCCCGGGATATAGCGCGAACACCGGGGAGCTGTTTTTT	CASSPGYSANTGELFF
few	TRBV5-1	TRBJ1-1	NA	TGCGCCAGCCACGCGGGGTCGTACACTGAAGCTTTCTTT	CASHAGSYTEAFF
few	TRBV5-4	TRBJ2-7	NA	TGTGCCAGCAGCTTAGGGGAAAGGGGGAACGTCGAGCAGTACTTC	CASSLGERGNVEQYF
NA	TRBV6-1	TRBJ2-1	NA	TGTGCCAGCACTCCGCAGGGTCCGTCCTACAATGAGCAGTTCTTC	CASTPQGPSYNEQFF
few	TRBV5-1	TRBJ2-5	TRBD1	TGCGCCAGCAGCTTGTTCCAGGGGGCAGAAGAGACCCAGTACTTC	CASSLFQGAEETQYF
NA	TRBV14	TRBJ2-7	NA	TGTGCCAGCAGCCAATCGGGGAGGAGGGGCGAGCAGTACTTC	CASSQSGRRGEQYF
few	TRBV7-3	TRBJ1-1	TRBD1	TGTGCCAGCAGCCCGGGACAGGGTGGCACTGAAGCTTTCTTT	CASSPGQGGTEAFF
few	TRBV7-3	TRBJ2-1	TRBD2	TGTGCCAGCAGCCCCCTTAGCGGGATCAGCACAAACATCAATGAGCAGTTCTTC	CASSPLSGISTNINEQFF